These 2 T cell receptor beta chains share one sample of origin, sequenced in a study of T cell responses to AZD1222 COVID-19 vaccine. This table comes from immunoSEQ multiplex PCR, and its TCRdb copy is limited to in-frame clones, with some not included. The repertoire holds 99,000 or so clones, with around nine tenths as singletons. The input for sequencing was peripheral blood, taken 28 days after the second dose of the MenACWY control vaccine. The receptor set was obtained from an adult who received the MenACWY meningococcal vaccine as a control.

This clone was counted only a few times. This rearrangement joins TRBV4-2 to TRBJ1-2, with 7 nucleotides matching TRBD1. The V gene end was trimmed by 4 bases and the J gene end by 6 bases; junction bases not matched to a gene: 17. The CDR3 covers 17 residues. CDR1 and CDR2 from the germline V gene are LGHNA and YNFKEQ. The CDR3 region has the DNA TGTGCCAGCAGCCGTCGGACAGGAACTAACTATGGCGATGGCTACACCTTC. Its translation: CASSRRTGTNYGDGYTF.

The V gene is TRBV24-1, the J gene TRBJ2-3, with D perhaps assigned TRBD1 or TRBD2 (5 bases each). V lost 5 bases to trimming and J lost 4 bases, with 6 bases between them. CDR1 KGHDR and CDR2 SFDVKD come from the germline V gene. CDR3 size: 12 residues. The CDR3 DNA reads TGTGCCACCAGTGCGGGGCCAGATACGCAGTATTTT. This encodes CATSAGPDTQYF.